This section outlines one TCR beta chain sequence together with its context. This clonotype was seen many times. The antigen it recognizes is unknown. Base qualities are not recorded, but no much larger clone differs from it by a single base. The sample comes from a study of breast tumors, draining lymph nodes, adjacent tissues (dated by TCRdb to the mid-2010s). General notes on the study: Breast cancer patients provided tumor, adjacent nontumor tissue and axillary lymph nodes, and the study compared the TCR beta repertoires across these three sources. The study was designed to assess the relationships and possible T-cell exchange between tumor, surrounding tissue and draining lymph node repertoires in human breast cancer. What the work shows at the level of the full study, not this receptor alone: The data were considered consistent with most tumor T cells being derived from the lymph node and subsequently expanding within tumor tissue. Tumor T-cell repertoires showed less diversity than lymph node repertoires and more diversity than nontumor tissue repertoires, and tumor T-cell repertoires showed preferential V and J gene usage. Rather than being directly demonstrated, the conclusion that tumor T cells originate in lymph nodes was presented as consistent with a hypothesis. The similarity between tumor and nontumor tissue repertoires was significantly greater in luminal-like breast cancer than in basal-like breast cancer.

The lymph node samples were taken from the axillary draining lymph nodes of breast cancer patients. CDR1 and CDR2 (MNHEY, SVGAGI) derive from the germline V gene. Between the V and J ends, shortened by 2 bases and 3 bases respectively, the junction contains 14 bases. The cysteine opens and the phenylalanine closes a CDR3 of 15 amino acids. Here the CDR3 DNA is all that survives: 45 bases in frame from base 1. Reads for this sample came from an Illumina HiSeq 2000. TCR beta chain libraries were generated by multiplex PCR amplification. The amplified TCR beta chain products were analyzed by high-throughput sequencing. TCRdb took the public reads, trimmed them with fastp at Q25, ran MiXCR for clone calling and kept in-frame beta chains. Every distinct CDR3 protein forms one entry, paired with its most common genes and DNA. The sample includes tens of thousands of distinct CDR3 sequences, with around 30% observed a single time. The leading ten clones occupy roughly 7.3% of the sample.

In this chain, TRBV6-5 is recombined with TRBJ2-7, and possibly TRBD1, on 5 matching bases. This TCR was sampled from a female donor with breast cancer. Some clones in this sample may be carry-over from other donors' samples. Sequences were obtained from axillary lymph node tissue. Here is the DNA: TGTGCCAGCAGTTACGAACAGGCATCTCTCTACGAGCAGTACTTC. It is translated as CASSYEQASLYEQYF.